The 15 T cell receptor beta chains in this list originate from one sample, sequenced in a study of blood T cells in healthy people across ages. Next came a second PCR, run for about 7 to 12 cycles, which used a sample-barcoded 5' primer along with a J-beta primer mix. One entry per CDR3 protein results from TCRdb running MiXCR on the 5' RACE reads. Of 800,000 to 1,300,000 distinct CDR3 sequences detected, less than 25% appear once; the ten largest clones hold approximately 0.75%. These same records also appear under a second study, on T cells of mothers and their children.

Sequencing was performed on blood. These receptors all come from a girl aged 2-10 years in good health.

In this sample, this clonotype turned up once. V is TRBV14 and J is TRBJ2-5; D may match TRBD1 or TRBD2 (5 bases each). The CDR3 sequence is 13 residues long. Germline CDR1 and CDR2: SGHDN and FVKESK. V shed 1 base and J shed 11 bases, with 14 bases lying between them. In DNA form, the CDR3 reads TGTGCCAGCAGCCAAGGAGGGGTCCTTGAGCAGTACTTC. This translates into CASSQGGVLEQYF.

The V gene is TRBV5-6, the J gene TRBJ2-1, with 9 bases matching TRBD2. The CDR3 has 16 residues. V lost 0 bases and J lost 4; bases outside the gene matches: 5. Germline CDR1 and CDR2: SGHDT and YYEEEE. The CDR3: CASSLAGTSRYNEQFF. In DNA, the CDR3 is TGTGCCAGCAGCTTGGCCGGGACTAGCAGGTACAATGAGCAGTTCTTC.

This clonotype occurred a few times. A read error may produce the germline difference seen at one junction end. The chain employs TRBV12-3 or TRBV12-4 and TRBJ2-7, with D perhaps assigned TRBD1 or TRBD2 (5 bases each). The CDR3 is 12 residues long. For the CDR3, the DNA is TGTGCCAGCAGCCCTTTTCGGGACCAGAGCATCTTC. Residues: CASSPFRDQSIF.

The chain is built from TRBV7-3 and TRBJ2-2; 9 nucleotides align to TRBD1. Losses at the gene ends were 2 bases for V and 9 bases for J; bases not matched to a gene: 7. CDR1 and CDR2 from the germline V gene are SGHTA and FQGTGA. The CDR3 totals 15 residues. The CDR3 protein is CASSLLGQGDRELFF. For the CDR3, the DNA is TGTGCCAGCAGCTTATTGGGACAGGGAGACCGGGAGCTGTTTTTT. The whole variable domain, remainder taken from reference TRBV7-3 and TRBJ2-2, is GAGVSQTPSNKVTEKGKYVELRCDPISGHTALYWYRQSLGQGPEFLIYFQGTGAADDSGLPNDRFFAVRPEGSVSTLKIQRTERGDSAVYLCASSLLGQGDRELFFGEGSRLTVL.

The genes are TRBV11-1 and TRBJ2-7; D is uncertain. Germline V gives CDR1 SGHAT, CDR2 FQDESV (reference sequence). CDR3 size: 15 residues. Trimming left V 5 bases short and J 2 bases short, with 16 bases between. The CDR3: CASSPSFGQAYEQYF. CDR3 in DNA: TGTGCCAGCAGCCCCTCCTTTGGGCAGGCCTACGAGCAGTACTTC.

In its sample, this clonotype was seen a few times. The rearrangement uses TRBV27 and TRBJ1-2; 8 bases align to TRBD1. V was clipped by 6 bases and J by 7 bases; unmatched bases: 10. Germline lookup yields CDR1 MNHEY and CDR2 SMNVEV (reference sequence). The CDR3 extends over 14 amino acids. CDR3 region: CASRRETGGSGYTF. The DNA of the CDR3 is TGTGCCAGCAGGAGGGAAACAGGGGGAAGTGGCTACACCTTC.

This clonotype has just a few counts. The chain joins TRBV28 to TRBJ1-1; D ambiguous. CDR1 and CDR2 from the germline V gene are MDHEN and SYDVKM. The CDR3 totals 12 residues. The germline V and J ends were trimmed by 5 bases and 6 bases, with 10 bases remaining between them. CDR3 nucleotides: TGTGCCAGCAGTACAGAACCGGCTGAAGCTTTCTTT. This encodes CASSTEPAEAFF. The variable domain in full, with the rest retrieved from reference TRBV28 and TRBJ1-1, is DVKVTQSSRYLVKRTGEKVFLECVQDMDHENMFWYRQDPGLGLRLIYFSYDVKMKEKGDIPEGYSVSREKKERFSLILESASTNQTSMYLCASSTEPAEAFFGQGTRLTVV.

This clonotype turned up a few times. The chain is built from TRBV7-9 and TRBJ1-5; no reliable D call. This CDR3 is 14 amino acids long. Germline assignment: CDR1 SEHNR and CDR2 FQNEAQ (reference sequence). The V end was cut by 1 base, the J end by 6 bases, with 10 bases between. CDR3 sequence (DNA): TGTGCCAGCAGCTTAGGTGAGGGCGGTCAGCCCCAGCATTTT. Its protein is CASSLGEGGQPQHF.

The V call is TRBV20-1, the J call TRBJ2-4; a possible D gene is TRBD1 (5 bases). In germline, CDR1 is DFQATT, CDR2 SNEGSKA (reference sequence). The CDR3 consists of 12 residues. The V and J ends lost 6 bases and 6 bases respectively, with 12 bases between them. The CDR3 DNA sequence: TGCAGTGCGACAGTCGATGCAAACATTCAGTACTTC. Translated, it gives CSATVDANIQYF.

This clonotype was detected a few times. The CDR3 protein is CASSSRGGAEQYF. In nucleotides, the CDR3 is TGTGCCAGCAGCTCCAGAGGGGGGGCCGAGCAGTACTTC. The chain has TRBV7-9 and TRBJ2-5, with TRBD2 as a possible D gene (7 bases). The DNA end is a closer match to TRBJ2-7, so the J assignment may be wrong. Germline V gives CDR1 SEHNR, CDR2 FQNEAQ (reference sequence). This CDR3 spans 13 amino acids.

This clonotype was observed a few times. The gene calls are TRBV7-3 and TRBJ2-5; TRBD2 agrees at 12 bases. The J call is uncertain, as TRBJ2-1 better fits the DNA end. CDR3 size: 15 residues. Germline V gene data show CDR1 as SGHTA and CDR2 as FQGTGA. The CDR3 nucleotides are TGTGCCAGCAGCCCCCGACTAGCGGGAGTAAATGAGCAGTTCTTC. Amino acids: CASSPRLAGVNEQFF.

The chain links TRBV20-1 to TRBJ2-1; possibly TRBD1 for D (6 bases). CDR3 size: 14 residues. V lost 4 bases to trimming and J lost 5 bases, with 15 bases between them. Per the germline V gene, CDR1 is DFQATT and CDR2 is SNEGSKA (reference sequence). This chain's CDR3 is CSATVRTANNEQFF. As DNA, the CDR3 is TGCAGTGCTACAGTCCGGACAGCCAACAATGAGCAGTTCTTC.

The chain uses TRBV7-2 and TRBJ2-5; 11 bases are shared with TRBD2. The germline CDR1 and CDR2 sequences are SGHTA and FQGNSA. This CDR3 spans 15 amino acids. The ends lost 1 base at V and 5 bases at J; junction bases unmatched: 3. CDR3 coding DNA: TGTGCCAGCAGCTTAGGTTCTAGCGGGAGGGAGACCCAGTACTTC. Amino acid sequence: CASSLGSSGRETQYF.

The rearrangement uses TRBV29-1 and TRBJ2-7; a weak D match, TRBD1 (6 bases). Per germline, CDR1 SQVTM and CDR2 ANQGSEA. V was shortened by 4 bases and J by 5 bases, with 15 bases between the two germline ends. The CDR3 totals 13 residues. In nucleotides, the CDR3 is TGCAGCGTTGGGGGGCGAATGTCCCACGAGCAGTACTTC. Amino acid sequence: CSVGGRMSHEQYF.

The chain joins TRBV2 to TRBJ1-2; weak D call: TRBD1 (5 bases). In germline, CDR1 is SNHLY, CDR2 FYNNEI. The CDR3 is 15 amino acids. V was pared by 4 bases and J by 4 bases, with 16 bases between. The CDR3 is CASSVIGTPIYGYTF. Written as DNA, the CDR3 is TGTGCCAGCAGTGTAATAGGGACTCCCATCTATGGCTACACCTTC.